The clone carrying this T cell receptor beta chain was observed a few times. Its target is not known. Reverse transcribing all isolated RNA meant expressed TCRB transcripts were sequenced. Repertoires were generated with immunoSEQ multiplex PCR, while TCRdb's copy carries only in-frame clones and drops some. The data show some 240,000 clones, 16% seen once. Germline CDR1 reads MGHDK; CDR2 reads SYGVNS. V lost 6 bases, J lost 1 base, and 7 bases lay in between. There are 13 residues in the CDR3. The sample originates from a study of beta chain features in type 1 diabetes. Study-wide background: There was similarity between patients and healthy donors in age, gender and cell yields. Analysis included around 110,000,000 sorted cells drawn from all samples.

Points from the study as a whole: All four CD4+ subsets of Type 1 diabetes patients contained TCRB CDR3s that were moderately but significantly shorter. A pattern of fewer insertions and more deletions at VDJ junctions was seen in type 1 diabetes patients.

The chain recombines TRBV25-1 with TRBJ1-5; D not certain. This sequence originates from a man aged 25 to 40 with type 1 diabetes. Sequencing was done on a sample of naive CD4+ T cells from blood. CDR3: CASRGLSNQPQHF. The CDR3 DNA follows: TGTGCCAGCAGGGGGTTGAGCAATCAGCCCCAGCATTTT.